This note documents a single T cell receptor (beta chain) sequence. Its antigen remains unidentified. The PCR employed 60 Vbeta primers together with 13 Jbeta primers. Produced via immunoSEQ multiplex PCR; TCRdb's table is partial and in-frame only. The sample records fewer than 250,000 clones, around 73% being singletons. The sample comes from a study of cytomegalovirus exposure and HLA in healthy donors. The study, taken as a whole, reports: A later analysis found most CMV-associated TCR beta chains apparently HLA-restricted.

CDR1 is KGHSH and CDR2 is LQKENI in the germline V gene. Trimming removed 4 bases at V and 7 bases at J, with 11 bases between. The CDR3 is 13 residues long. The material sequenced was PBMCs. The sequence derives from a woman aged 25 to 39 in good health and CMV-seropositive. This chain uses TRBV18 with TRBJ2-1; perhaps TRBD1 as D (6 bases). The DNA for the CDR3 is TGTGCCAGCTCACTCACAGGGTCGAATGAGCAGTTCTTC. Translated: CASSLTGSNEQFF.